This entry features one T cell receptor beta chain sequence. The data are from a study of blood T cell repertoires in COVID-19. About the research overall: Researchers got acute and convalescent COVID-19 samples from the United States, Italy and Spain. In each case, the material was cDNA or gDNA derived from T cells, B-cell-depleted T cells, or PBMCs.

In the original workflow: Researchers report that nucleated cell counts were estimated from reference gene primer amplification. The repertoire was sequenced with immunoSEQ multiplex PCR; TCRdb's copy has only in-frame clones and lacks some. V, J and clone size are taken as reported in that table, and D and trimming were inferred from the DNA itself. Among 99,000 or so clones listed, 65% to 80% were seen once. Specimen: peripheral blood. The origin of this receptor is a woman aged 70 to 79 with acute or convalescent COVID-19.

CDR3 nucleotides: TGTGCCAGCAGCCAAAGTTTCGGACTAGCGGGGGCCTCGACCACCGGGGAGCTGTTTTTT. This codes for CASSQSFGLAGASTTGELFF. V usage is TRBV7-6 and J usage is TRBJ2-2; TRBD2 matches 13 bases. Germline CDR1 and CDR2: SGHVS and FNYEAQ. The CDR3 contains 20 residues. The ends lost 5 bases at V and 4 bases at J; junction bases unmatched: 16.